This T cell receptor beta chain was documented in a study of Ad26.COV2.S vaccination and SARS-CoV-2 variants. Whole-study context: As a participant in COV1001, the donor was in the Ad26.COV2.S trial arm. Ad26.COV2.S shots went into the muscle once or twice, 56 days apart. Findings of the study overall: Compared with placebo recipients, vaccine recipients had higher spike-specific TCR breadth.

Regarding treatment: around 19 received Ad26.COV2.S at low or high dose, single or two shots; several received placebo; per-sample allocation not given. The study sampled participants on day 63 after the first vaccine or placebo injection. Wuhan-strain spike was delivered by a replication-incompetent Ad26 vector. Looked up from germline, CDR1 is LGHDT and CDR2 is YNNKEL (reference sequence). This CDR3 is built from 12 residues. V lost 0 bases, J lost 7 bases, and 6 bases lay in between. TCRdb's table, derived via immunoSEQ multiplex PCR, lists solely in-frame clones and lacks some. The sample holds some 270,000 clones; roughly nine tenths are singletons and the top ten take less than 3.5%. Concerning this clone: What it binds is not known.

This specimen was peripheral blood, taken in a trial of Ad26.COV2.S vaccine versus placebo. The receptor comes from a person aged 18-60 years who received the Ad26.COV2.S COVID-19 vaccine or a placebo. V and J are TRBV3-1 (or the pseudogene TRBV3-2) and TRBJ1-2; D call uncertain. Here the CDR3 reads CASSQDQRGYTF. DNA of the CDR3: TGTGCCAGCAGCCAAGATCAACGTGGCTACACCTTC.